This T cell receptor beta chain was sequenced during a study of blood T cell repertoires in COVID-19. Study overall: Both acute and convalescent COVID-19 samples were obtained from the United States, Italy and Spain. T cells, B-cell-depleted T cells, or PBMCs provided the cDNA or gDNA that served as material.

As originally analysed: Counts of nucleated cells, estimated from reference gene primer amplification, were obtained. Assay used: immunoSEQ multiplex PCR; TCRdb lists only in-frame clones, some missing. The V and J calls and clone size are taken from that table; D and trimming were inferred from the DNA. Of hundreds of thousands of clones listed, around 83% are singletons. The germline V and J ends were trimmed by 4 bases and 1 base, with 9 bases remaining between them. Germline CDR1 and CDR2: MDHEN and SYDVKM. This CDR3 has 14 residues. This chain uses TRBV28 with TRBJ2-3, with D unresolved. The receptor was derived from a woman between 45 and 60 years old with acute or convalescent COVID-19. The sequenced sample consisted of peripheral blood. CDR3 loop: CASSWAQRTDTQYF. In DNA, the CDR3 is TGTGCCAGCAGTTGGGCTCAACGCACAGATACGCAGTATTTT.